The T cell receptor beta chain under discussion was sequenced for a study of human T cells and chemical hapten exposure. A few counts support this clonotype. Its target is unknown. The germline V gene has CDR1 SGHVS and CDR2 FQNEAQ. The CDR3 has 16 residues. The germline V and J ends were trimmed by 2 bases and 2 bases, with 13 bases remaining between them. Whole-study findings and limits: Expanded TCRs showed more large CDR3 clusters than pre-sensitization or healthy control sets.

Time point denoted: pre-sensitization, week 0. Indicated treatment: therapeutic diphenylcyclopropenone sensitization with weekly scalp DPC. Ahead of each patch test application, blood was drawn. TCRdb recomputed calls from the RACE reads with MiXCR, one row per CDR3 protein. The data hold some 400,000 distinct CDR3 sequences, with around 5.5% observed a single time. The sample consisted of whole blood, taken in connection with sensitization to the hapten diphenylcyclopropenone (DPC). V and J are TRBV7-8 and TRBJ2-1; maybe TRBD2 (5 bases). The sequence derives from a woman aged 50 to 65 with alopecia areata. Some clones in this sample may be carry-over from other donors' samples. In DNA, the CDR3 is TGTGCCAGCAGCTTAAGCCCGCCGGGGACCTACAATGAGCAGTTCTTC. Residues: CASSLSPPGTYNEQFF. Using reference TRBV7-8 and TRBJ2-1 for the parts outside the CDR3, the full variable domain is GAGVSQSPRYKVAKRGQDVALRCDPISGHVSLFWYQQALGQGPEFLTYFQNEAQLDKSGLPSDRFFAERPEGSVSTLKIQRTQQEDSAVYLCASSLSPPGTYNEQFFGPGTRLTVL.